This paragraph reports one T cell receptor beta chain. The data stem from a study of cytomegalovirus exposure and HLA in healthy donors. The study ran its PCR with 60 Vbeta and 13 Jbeta primers. Repertoires were generated with immunoSEQ multiplex PCR, while TCRdb's copy carries only in-frame clones and drops some. The table has 160,000 or so clones, approximately 80% seen once. V was trimmed by 0 bases and J by 9 bases, leaving 9 bases between them. Germline lookup yields CDR1 LGHNA and CDR2 YSLEER. CDR3 size: 13 residues. The chain couples TRBV4-3 to TRBJ1-5; D unresolved. Specimen: PBMCs. This TCR was recovered from a man aged 55 to 70 in good health and CMV-seronegative. The CDR3 sequence is CASSQDPGRPQHF. The DNA for the CDR3 is TGCGCCAGCAGCCAAGATCCGGGGAGGCCCCAGCATTTT.